The clone carrying this T cell receptor (beta chain) was observed a single time. Its antigen is undetermined. Each CDR3 protein is one row after TCRdb ran MiXCR on the 5' RACE reads. The sample lists 550,000 or so distinct CDR3 sequences; roughly a fifth were seen once. The data were taken from a study of T cells after yellow fever vaccination. Whole-study findings and limits: At 95% to 96% for CD4 and around 91% for CD8, most primary-vaccination clones showed up again after the booster.

Germline V gives CDR1 MNHNS, CDR2 SASEGT. The CDR3 contains 15 residues. Trimming pared 6 bases from V and 7 bases from J, leaving 16 bases between. V usage is TRBV6-1 and J usage is TRBJ1-6; possibly TRBD1 for D (5 bases). The sample here was PBMCs, taken 15 days after the yellow fever booster vaccination. This TCR derives from a man aged 30 to 45 who received the YFV17D yellow fever vaccine. The CDR3 spells CASRLGGLLNSPLHF. CDR3 in DNA: TGTGCCAGCAGACTGGGGGGACTCCTAAATTCACCCCTCCACTTT.